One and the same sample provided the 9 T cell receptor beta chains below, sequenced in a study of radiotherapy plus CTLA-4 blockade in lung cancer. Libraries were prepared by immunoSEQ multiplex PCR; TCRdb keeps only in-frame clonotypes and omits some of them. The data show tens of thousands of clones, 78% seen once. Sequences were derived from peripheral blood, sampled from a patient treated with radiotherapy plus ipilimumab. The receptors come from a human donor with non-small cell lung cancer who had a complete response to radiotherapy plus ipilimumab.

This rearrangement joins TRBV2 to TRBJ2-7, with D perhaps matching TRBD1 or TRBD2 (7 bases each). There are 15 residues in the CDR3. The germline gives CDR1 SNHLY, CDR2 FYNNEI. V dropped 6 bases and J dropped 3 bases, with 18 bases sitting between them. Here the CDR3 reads CASRDWPGGVYEQYF. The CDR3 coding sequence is TGTGCCAGCAGAGACTGGCCAGGGGGGGTCTACGAGCAGTACTTC.

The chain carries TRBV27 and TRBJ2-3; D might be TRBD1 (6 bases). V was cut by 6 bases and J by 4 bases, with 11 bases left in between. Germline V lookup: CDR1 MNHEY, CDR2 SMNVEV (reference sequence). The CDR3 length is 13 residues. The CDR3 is CASRKQGSDTQYF. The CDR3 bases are TGTGCCAGCAGGAAACAGGGCTCAGATACGCAGTATTTT.

The CDR3 protein is CASSTGQGAADTQYF. Here the CDR3 DNA reads TGTGCCAGTAGTACGGGGCAGGGGGCAGCAGATACGCAGTATTTT. The rearrangement links TRBV19 to TRBJ2-3, with TRBD1 matching 8 bases. The CDR3 runs to 15 residues. V was pared by 4 bases and J by 4 bases, with 7 bases of the junction left unmatched. The germline V gene has CDR1 LNHDA and CDR2 SQIVND (reference sequence).

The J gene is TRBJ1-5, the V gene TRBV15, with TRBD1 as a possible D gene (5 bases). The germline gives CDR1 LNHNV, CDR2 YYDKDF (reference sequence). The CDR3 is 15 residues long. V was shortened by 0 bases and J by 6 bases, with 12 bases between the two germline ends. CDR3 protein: CATSRERGFGQPQHF. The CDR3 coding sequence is TGTGCCACCAGCAGAGAAAGGGGATTTGGTCAGCCCCAGCATTTT.

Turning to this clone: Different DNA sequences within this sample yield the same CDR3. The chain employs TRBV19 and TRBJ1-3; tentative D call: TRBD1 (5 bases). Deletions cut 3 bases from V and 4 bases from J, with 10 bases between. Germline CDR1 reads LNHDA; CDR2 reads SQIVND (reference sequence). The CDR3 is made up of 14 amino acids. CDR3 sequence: CASSIGGSGNTIYF. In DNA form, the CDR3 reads TGTGCCAGTAGTATTGGGGGGTCCGGAAACACCATATATTTT.

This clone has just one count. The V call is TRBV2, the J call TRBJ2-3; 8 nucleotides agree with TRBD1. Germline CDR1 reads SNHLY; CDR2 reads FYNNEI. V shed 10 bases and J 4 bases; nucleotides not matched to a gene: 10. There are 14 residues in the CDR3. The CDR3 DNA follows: TGTGCCACCCGGGGCAGGGGGCCAGCAGATACGCAGTATTTT. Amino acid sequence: CATRGRGPADTQYF.

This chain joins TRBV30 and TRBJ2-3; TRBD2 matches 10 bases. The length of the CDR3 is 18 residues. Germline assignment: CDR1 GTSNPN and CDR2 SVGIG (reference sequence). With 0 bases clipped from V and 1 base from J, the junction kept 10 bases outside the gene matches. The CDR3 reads CAWSVRGGSGGGTDTQYF. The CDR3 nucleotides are TGTGCCTGGAGTGTACGGGGGGGGAGCGGGGGGGGCACAGATACGCAGTATTTT.

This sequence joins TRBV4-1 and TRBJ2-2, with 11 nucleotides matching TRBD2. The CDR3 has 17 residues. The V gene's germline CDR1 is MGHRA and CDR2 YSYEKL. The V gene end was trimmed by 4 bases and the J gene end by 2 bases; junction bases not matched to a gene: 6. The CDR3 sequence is CASSLGTSGTNTGELFF. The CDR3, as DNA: TGCGCCAGCAGCCTAGGGACTAGCGGAACTAACACCGGGGAGCTGTTTTTT.

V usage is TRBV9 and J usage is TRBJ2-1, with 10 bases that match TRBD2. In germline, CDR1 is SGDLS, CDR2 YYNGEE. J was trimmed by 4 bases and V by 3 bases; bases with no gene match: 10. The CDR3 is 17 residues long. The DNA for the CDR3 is TGTGCCAGCAGCGCACTCCTTGGACTAGCGGCATACAATGAGCAGTTCTTC. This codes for CASSALLGLAAYNEQFF.